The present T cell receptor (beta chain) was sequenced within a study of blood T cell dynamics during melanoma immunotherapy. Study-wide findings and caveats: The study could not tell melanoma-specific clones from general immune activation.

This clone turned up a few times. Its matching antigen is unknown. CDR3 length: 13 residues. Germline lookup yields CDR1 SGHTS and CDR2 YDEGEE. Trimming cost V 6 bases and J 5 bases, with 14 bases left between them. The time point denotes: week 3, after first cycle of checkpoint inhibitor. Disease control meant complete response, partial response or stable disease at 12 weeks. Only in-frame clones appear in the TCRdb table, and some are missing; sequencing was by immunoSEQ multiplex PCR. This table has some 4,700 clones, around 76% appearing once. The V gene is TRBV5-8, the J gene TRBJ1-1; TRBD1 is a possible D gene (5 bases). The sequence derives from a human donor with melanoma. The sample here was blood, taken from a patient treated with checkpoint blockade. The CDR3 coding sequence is TGTGCCAGCACCCCTAGGGGATGGACTGAAGCTTTCTTT. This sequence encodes CASTPRGWTEAFF.